This T cell receptor beta chain derives from a study of T-cell memory formation after mild COVID-19. V shed 4 bases and J shed 4 bases, with 16 bases lying between them. Germline V lookup: CDR1 SEHNR, CDR2 FQNEAQ (reference sequence). This CDR3 is built from 15 residues. This clonotype occurred many times. The antigen remains unidentified. TCRdb independently ran MiXCR on the 5' RACE reads; one entry per CDR3 protein. Among over 120,000 distinct CDR3 sequences listed, about 6.1% were seen once. Study findings and constraints: Clones that contracted clustered mainly in CM and EM if CD4+ and in EMRA if CD8+. The appearance of some responding clones in pre-infection memory suggested that cross-reactive memory joined. A balance of CD4 and CD8 characterized clones contracting day 15 to 85, whereas later expanders leaned CD4+.

Sequencing was done on a sample of PBMCs or a T cell subset sorted from them (not recorded which). The V call is TRBV7-9, the J call TRBJ1-1; D uncertain. This clonotype was obtained from an adult woman who had mild COVID-19 (a few samples of this study predate the infection). Cell type and time point are not known. CDR3 residues: CASSSPGRMTTEAFF. CDR3 bases: TGTGCCAGCAGCTCTCCTGGCAGAATGACCACTGAAGCTTTCTTT.